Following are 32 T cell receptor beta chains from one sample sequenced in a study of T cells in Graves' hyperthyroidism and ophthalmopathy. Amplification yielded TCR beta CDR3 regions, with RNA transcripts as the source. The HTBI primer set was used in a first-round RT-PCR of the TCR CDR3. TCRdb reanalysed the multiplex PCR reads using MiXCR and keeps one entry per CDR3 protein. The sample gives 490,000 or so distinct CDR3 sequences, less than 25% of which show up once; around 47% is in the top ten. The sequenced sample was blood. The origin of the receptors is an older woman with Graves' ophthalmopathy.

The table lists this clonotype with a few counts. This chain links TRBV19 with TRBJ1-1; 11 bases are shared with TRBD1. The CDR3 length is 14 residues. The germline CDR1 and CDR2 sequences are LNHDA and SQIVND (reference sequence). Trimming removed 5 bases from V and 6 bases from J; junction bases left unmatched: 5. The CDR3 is CASSVDRGPAEAFF. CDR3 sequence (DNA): TGTGCCAGTAGTGTGGACAGGGGGCCCGCTGAAGCTTTCTTT.

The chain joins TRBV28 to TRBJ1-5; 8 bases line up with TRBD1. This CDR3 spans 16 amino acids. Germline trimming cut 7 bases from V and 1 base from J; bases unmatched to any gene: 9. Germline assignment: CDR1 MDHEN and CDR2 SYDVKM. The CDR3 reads CASTDRDQRSNQPQHF. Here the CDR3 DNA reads TGTGCCAGCACGGACAGGGACCAAAGAAGCAATCAGCCCCAGCATTTT.

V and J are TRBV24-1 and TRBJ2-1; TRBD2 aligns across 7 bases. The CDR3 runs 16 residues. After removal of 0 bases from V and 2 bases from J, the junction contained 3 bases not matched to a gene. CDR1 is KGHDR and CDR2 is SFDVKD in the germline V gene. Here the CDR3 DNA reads TGTGCCACCAGTGATTTGAAAGCGGGACCCTACAATGAGCAGTTCTTC. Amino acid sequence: CATSDLKAGPYNEQFF.

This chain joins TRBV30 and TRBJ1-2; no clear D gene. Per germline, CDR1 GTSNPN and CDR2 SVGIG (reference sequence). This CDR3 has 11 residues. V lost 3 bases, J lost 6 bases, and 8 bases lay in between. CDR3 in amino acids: CAWSRRNGYTF. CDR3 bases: TGTGCCTGGAGCCGGAGGAATGGCTACACCTTC.

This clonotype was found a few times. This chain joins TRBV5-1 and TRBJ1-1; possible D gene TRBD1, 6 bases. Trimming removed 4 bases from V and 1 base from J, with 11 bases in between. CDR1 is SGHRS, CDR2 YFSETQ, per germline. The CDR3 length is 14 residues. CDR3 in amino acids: CASSPVRGNTEAFF. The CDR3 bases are TGCGCCAGCAGCCCAGTCAGGGGGAACACTGAAGCTTTCTTT.

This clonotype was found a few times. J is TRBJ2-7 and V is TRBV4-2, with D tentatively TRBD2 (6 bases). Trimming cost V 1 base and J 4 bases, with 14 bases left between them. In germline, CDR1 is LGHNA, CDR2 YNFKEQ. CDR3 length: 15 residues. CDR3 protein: CASSQAATRTYEQYF. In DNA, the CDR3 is TGTGCCAGCAGCCAAGCGGCGACTAGAACTTACGAGCAGTACTTC.

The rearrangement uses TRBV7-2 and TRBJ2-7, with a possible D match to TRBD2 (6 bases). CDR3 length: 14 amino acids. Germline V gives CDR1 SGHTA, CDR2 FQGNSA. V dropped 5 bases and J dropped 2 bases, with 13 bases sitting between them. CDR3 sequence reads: CASSRPGGTYEQYF. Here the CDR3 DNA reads TGTGCCAGCAGCCGCCCCGGGGGAACCTACGAGCAGTACTTC.

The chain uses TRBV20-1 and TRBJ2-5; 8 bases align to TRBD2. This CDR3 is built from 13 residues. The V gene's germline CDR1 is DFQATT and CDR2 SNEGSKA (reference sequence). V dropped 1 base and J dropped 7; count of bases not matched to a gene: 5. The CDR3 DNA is TGCAGTGCTAGAGGGACTAGCCAGGCGACCCAGTACTTC. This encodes CSARGTSQATQYF.

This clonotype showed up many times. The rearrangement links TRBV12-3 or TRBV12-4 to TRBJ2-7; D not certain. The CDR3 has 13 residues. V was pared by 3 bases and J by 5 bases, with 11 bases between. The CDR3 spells CASSFLVIDEQYF. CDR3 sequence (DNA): TGTGCCAGCAGTTTTCTCGTAATTGACGAGCAGTACTTC.

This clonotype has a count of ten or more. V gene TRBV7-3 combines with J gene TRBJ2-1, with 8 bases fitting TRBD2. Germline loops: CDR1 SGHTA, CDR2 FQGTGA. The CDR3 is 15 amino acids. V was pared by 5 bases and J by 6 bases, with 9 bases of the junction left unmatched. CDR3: CASSPEGLVSNEQFF. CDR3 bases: TGTGCCAGCAGCCCCGAGGGACTAGTATCCAATGAGCAGTTCTTC.

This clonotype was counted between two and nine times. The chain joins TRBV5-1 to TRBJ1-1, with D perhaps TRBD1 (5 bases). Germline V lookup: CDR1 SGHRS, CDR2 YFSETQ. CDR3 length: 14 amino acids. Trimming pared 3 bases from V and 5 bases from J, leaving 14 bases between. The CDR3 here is CASSWRQSRTEAFF. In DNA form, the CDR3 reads TGCGCCAGCAGCTGGAGACAGTCTCGGACTGAAGCTTTCTTT.

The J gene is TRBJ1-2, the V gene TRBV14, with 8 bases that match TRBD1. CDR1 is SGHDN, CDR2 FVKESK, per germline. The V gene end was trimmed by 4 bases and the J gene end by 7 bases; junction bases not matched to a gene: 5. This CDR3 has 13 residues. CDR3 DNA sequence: TGTGCCAGCAGCCGGATCACAGGGGGTGGCTACACCTTC. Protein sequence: CASSRITGGGYTF.

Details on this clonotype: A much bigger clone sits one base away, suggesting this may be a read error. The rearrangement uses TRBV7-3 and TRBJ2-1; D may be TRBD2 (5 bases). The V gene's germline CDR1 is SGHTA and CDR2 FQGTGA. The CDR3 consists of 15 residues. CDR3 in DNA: TGTGCCAGCAGCTTGTCGGCGGGCTCCTACGATGAGCAGTTCTTC. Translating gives CASSLSAGSYDEQFF.

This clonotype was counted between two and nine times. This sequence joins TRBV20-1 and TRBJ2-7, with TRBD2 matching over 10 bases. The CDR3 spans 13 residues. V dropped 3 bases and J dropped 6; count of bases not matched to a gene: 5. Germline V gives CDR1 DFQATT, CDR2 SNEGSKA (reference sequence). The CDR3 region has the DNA TGCAGTGCTAGTGGAGCGGGAGGGTTCGAGCAGTACTTC. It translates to CSASGAGGFEQYF.

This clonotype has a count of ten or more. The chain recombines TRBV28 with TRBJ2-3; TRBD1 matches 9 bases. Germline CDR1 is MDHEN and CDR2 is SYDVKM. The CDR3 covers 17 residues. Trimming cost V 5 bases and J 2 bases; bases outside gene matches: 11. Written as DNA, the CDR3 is TGTGCCAGCAGTCCAAACTTTCGGACAGGGGTCACAGATACGCAGTATTTT. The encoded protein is CASSPNFRTGVTDTQYF.

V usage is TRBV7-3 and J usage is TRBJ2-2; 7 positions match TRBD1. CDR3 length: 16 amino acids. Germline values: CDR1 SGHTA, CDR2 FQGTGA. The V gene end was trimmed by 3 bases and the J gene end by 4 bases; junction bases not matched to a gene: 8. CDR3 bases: TGTGCCAGCAGCTTCGACAGGGCCCGAGGCACCGGGGAGCTGTTTTTT. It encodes CASSFDRARGTGELFF.

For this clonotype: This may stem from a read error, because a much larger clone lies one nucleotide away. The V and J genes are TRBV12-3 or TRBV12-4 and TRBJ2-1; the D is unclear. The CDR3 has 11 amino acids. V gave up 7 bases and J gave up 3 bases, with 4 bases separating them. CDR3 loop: CASKNYNEQFF. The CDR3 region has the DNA TGTGCCAGCAAAAACTACAATGAGCAGTTCTTC.

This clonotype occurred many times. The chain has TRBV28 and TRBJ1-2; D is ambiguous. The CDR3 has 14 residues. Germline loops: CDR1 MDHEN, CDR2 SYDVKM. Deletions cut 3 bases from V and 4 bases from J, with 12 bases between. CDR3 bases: TGTGCCAGCAGTTTGAGTTCGGCGACCTATGGCTACACCTTC. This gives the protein CASSLSSATYGYTF.

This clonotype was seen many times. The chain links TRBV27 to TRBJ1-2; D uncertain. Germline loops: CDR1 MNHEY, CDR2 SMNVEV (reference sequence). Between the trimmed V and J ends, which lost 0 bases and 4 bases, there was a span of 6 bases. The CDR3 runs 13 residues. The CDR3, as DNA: TGTGCCAGCAGTTTATCGGGGTCCTATGGCTACACCTTC. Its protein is CASSLSGSYGYTF.

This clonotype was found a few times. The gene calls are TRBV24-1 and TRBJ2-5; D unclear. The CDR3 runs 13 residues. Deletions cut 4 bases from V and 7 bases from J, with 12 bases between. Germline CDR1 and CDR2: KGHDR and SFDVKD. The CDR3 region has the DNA TGTGCCACCAGTGACCCCTACTTCGGGACCCAGTACTTC. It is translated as CATSDPYFGTQYF.

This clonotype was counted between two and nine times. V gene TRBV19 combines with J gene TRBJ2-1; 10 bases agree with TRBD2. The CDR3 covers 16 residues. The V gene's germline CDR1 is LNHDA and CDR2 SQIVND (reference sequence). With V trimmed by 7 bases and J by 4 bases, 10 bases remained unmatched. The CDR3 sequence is CASKPFVAGGYNEQFF. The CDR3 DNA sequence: TGTGCCAGTAAACCATTTGTAGCGGGAGGTTACAATGAGCAGTTCTTC.

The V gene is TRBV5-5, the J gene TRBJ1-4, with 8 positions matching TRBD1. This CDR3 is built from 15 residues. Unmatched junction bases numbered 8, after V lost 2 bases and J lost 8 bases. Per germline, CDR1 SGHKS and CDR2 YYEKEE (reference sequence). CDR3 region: CASSLQQGATEKLFF. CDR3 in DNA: TGTGCCAGCAGCTTACAGCAGGGGGCGACGGAAAAACTGTTTTTT. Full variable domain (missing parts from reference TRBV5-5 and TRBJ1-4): DAGVTQSPTHLIKTRGQQVTLRCSPISGHKSVSWYQQVLGQGPQFIFQYYEKEERGRGNFPDRFSARQFPNYSSELNVNALLLGDSALYLCASSLQQGATEKLFFGSGTQLSVL.

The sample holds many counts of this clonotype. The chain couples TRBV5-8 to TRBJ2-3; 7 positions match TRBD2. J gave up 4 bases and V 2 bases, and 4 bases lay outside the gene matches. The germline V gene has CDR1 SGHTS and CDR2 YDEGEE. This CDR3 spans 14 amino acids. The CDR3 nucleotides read TGTGCCAGCAGCTTCCGACTAGCTTCAGATACGCAGTATTTT. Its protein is CASSFRLASDTQYF. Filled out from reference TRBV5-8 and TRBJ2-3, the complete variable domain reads EAGVTQSPTHLIKTRGQQATLRCSPISGHTSVYWYQQALGLGLQFLLWYDEGEERNRGNFPPRFSGRQFPNYSSELNVNALELEDSALYLCASSFRLASDTQYFGPGTRLTVL.

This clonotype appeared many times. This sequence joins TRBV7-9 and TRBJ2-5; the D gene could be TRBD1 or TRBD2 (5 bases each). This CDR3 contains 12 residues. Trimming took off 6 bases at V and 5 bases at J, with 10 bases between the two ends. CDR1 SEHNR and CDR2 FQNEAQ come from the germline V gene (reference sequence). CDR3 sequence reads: CASSRGVETQYF. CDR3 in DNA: TGTGCCAGCAGTAGGGGAGTGGAGACCCAGTACTTC.

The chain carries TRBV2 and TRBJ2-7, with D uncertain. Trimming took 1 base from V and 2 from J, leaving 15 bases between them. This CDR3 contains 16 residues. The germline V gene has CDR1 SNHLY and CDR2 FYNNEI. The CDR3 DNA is TGTGCCAGCAGTGAAGGGTTTGTCACCGTCCCCTACGAGCAGTACTTC. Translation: CASSEGFVTVPYEQYF.

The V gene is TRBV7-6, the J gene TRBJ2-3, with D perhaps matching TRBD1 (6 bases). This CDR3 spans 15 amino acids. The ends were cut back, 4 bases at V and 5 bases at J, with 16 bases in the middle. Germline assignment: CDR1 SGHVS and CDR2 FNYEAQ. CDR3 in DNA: TGTGCCAGCAGCTCCACAGGGACCTGGAGAGATACGCAGTATTTT. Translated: CASSSTGTWRDTQYF.

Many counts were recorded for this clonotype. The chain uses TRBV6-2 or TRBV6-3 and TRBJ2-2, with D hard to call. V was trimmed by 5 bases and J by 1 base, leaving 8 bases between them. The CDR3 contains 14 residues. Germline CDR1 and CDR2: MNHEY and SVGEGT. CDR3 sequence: CASSPHENTGELFF. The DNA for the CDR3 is TGTGCCAGCAGTCCCCACGAGAACACCGGGGAGCTGTTTTTT.

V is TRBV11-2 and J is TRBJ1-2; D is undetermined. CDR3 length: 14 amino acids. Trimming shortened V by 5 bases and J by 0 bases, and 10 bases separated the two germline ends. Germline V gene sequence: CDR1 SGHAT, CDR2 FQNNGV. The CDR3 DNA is TGTGCCAGCAGCCGGACGGAGTCTAACTATGGCTACACCTTC. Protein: CASSRTESNYGYTF.

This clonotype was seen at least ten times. The DNA of the CDR3 is TGTGCCAGTAGCAGGGGAGATACGCAGTATTTT. Translated, it gives CASSRGDTQYF. This sequence joins TRBV28 and TRBJ2-3; D may be TRBD1 (6 bases). V was pared by 9 bases and J by 5 bases, with 9 bases between. The CDR3 is 11 amino acids. Per germline, CDR1 MDHEN and CDR2 SYDVKM.

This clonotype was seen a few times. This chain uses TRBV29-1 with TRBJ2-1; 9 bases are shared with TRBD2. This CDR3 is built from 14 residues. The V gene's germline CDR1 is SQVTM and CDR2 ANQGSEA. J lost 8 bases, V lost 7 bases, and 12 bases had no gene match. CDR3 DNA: TGCAGCGCTGAGGTTAGCGGGAGTCACGATGAGCAGTTCTTC. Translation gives CSAEVSGSHDEQFF.

The chain's CDR3 is CASSLDRSNYGYTF. CDR3 DNA sequence: TGCGCCAGCAGCTTGGACAGATCTAACTATGGCTACACCTTC. The J gene is TRBJ1-2, the V gene TRBV5-1; D not certain. Germline values: CDR1 SGHRS, CDR2 YFSETQ. Trimming cost V 0 bases and J 0 bases, with 6 bases left between them. The CDR3 is made up of 14 amino acids.

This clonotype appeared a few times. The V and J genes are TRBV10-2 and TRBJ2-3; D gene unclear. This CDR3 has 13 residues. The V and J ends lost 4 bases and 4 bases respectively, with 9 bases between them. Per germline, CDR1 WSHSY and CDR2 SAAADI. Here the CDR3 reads CASSGELADTQYF. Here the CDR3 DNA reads TGCGCCAGCAGTGGGGAACTCGCAGATACGCAGTATTTT.